Below are 32 T cell receptor beta chains sequenced from a single sample in a study of post-analysis software for immune sequencing data. Incorporated into the TCR beta cDNA libraries were unique molecular identifiers, which served to reduce PCR and sequencing biases. TCRdb fed the PCR reads into MiXCR, producing one record per CDR3 protein. The sample shows roughly 870,000 distinct CDR3 sequences, approximately 50% of them seen only once. Their cognate antigens are unknown. Study outcomes and limitations: TRBV segments more frequent in patients than in controls numbered roughly 5 and included TRBV5-6, TRBV5-1 and TRBV20-1.

Material: blood. These receptors all stem from a girl aged 10-17 years with multiple sclerosis.

The chain combines TRBV7-3 with TRBJ2-3; 14 bases map to TRBD2. Germline assignment: CDR1 SGHTA and CDR2 FQGTGA. V gave up 5 bases and J gave up 0 bases; unmatched junction bases: 10. This CDR3 is 19 amino acids long. The chain's CDR3 is CASSPGTSGRSLSTDTQYF. The CDR3 DNA follows: TGTGCCAGCAGCCCCGGGACTAGCGGGAGATCCCTTAGCACAGATACGCAGTATTTT.

V is TRBV29-1 and J is TRBJ2-3; no clear D gene. The germline V and J ends were trimmed by 7 bases and 1 base, with 21 bases remaining between them. Germline assignment: CDR1 SQVTM and CDR2 ANQGSEA. This CDR3 spans 16 amino acids. The CDR3 DNA reads TGCAGCGGAGATTTGGCCCAGCATTTGGGCACAGATACGCAGTATTTT. As protein: CSGDLAQHLGTDTQYF.

This clonotype was observed a handful of times. The rearrangement links TRBV7-8 to TRBJ2-1; D call uncertain. V was cut by 1 base and J by 4 bases, with 8 bases left in between. The germline CDR1 and CDR2 sequences are SGHVS and FQNEAQ. CDR3 size: 14 residues. The CDR3 DNA follows: TGTGCCAGCAGCTTAGTTTCAACATACAATGAGCAGTTCTTC. Its translation is CASSLVSTYNEQFF.

The chain is built from TRBV6-2 or TRBV6-3 and TRBJ1-2; D is ambiguous. V was trimmed by 6 bases and J by 7 bases, leaving 12 bases between them. CDR1 and CDR2 from the germline V gene are MNHEY and SVGEGT. CDR3 length equals 12 residues. The CDR3 bases are TGTGCCAGCAGCTCCGTTTTCGTTGGCTACACCTTC. This sequence encodes CASSSVFVGYTF.

This rearrangement joins TRBV12-3 or TRBV12-4 to TRBJ2-1; 9 bases are shared with TRBD1. The V and J ends lost 6 bases and 6 bases, in that order; junction bases with no gene match: 6. The CDR3 loop spans 14 amino acids. CDR3 in DNA: TGTGCCAGCAGCTCGGGACAGGGAGGCAATGAGCAGTTCTTC. Its protein is CASSSGQGGNEQFF.

The chain is built from TRBV6-4 and TRBJ2-5; maybe TRBD2 (5 bases). V lost 2 bases, J lost 4 bases, and 8 bases lay in between. The CDR3 consists of 13 residues. Germline V gene lookup returns CDR1 MRHNA and CDR2 SNTAGT. The CDR3 sequence is CASSDQLGETQYF. As DNA, the CDR3 is TGTGCCAGCAGTGACCAACTAGGAGAGACCCAGTACTTC.

This clonotype has just a few counts. The CDR3: CASSQASGTISNEQFF. CDR3 nucleotides: TGTGCCAGCAGCCAAGCGTCTGGGACTATTTCCAATGAGCAGTTCTTC. The V gene is TRBV14, the J gene TRBJ2-1; TRBD2 aligns across 7 bases. The germline V gene encodes CDR1 SGHDN and CDR2 FVKESK. The length of the CDR3 is 16 residues. Trimming removed 1 base from V and 6 bases from J; junction bases left unmatched: 9. The full variable domain, completed using reference TRBV14 and TRBJ2-1, is EAGVTQFPSHSVIEKGQTVTLRCDPISGHDNLYWYRRVMGKEIKFLLHFVKESKQDESGMPNNRFLAERTGGTYSTLKVQPAELEDSGVYFCASSQASGTISNEQFFGPGTRLTVL.

The DNA for the CDR3 is TGCGCCAGCAGCTTGGTGGCGTTCTTC. Protein product: CASSLVAFF. This sequence joins TRBV5-1 and TRBJ2-1; unclear D gene. CDR1 and CDR2 (germline): SGHRS, YFSETQ. V lost 0 bases and J lost 15, with 4 bases in between. The CDR3 is made up of 9 amino acids.

The rearrangement uses TRBV5-1 and TRBJ2-7; no firm D call. Looked up from germline, CDR1 is SGHRS and CDR2 is YFSETQ. Trimming took 0 bases from V and 1 from J, leaving 11 bases between them. The CDR3 is made up of 15 amino acids. The CDR3 protein is CASSLGPLRSYEQYF. CDR3 in DNA: TGCGCCAGCAGCTTGGGGCCGTTAAGGTCCTACGAGCAGTACTTC.

V and J are TRBV5-5 and TRBJ2-4; D remains ambiguous. The J call is in doubt because the DNA end fits TRBJ2-7 better. Germline CDR1 SGHKS, CDR2 YYEKEE (reference sequence). CDR3 length: 13 amino acids. Here the CDR3 DNA reads TGTGCCAGCAGCCAAGGCCTGATATACGAGCAGTACTTC. Residues: CASSQGLIYEQYF.

The V gene is TRBV6-1, the J gene TRBJ2-3; TRBD2 matches at 14 bases. The germline gives CDR1 MNHNS, CDR2 SASEGT. Trimming at V came to 6 bases and at J to 1 base, leaving 9 bases not matched to a gene. The CDR3 sequence is 18 residues long. The CDR3 nucleotides are TGTGCCAGCAGCCGGGGACTAGCGGGAGAGGCAGGCACAGATACGCAGTATTTT. Protein product: CASSRGLAGEAGTDTQYF.

This clonotype was counted only a few times. The rearrangement links TRBV29-1 to TRBJ2-7; D not certain. The CDR3 runs 12 residues. V was cut by 3 bases and J by 9 bases, with 15 bases left in between. Germline assignment: CDR1 SQVTM and CDR2 ANQGSEA. This CDR3 reads CSVESDPNLQYF. CDR3 bases: TGCAGCGTTGAGAGCGACCCTAACCTGCAGTACTTC.

This clonotype turned up a few times. The CDR3 DNA reads TGTGCCAGTCTACCCGACGTGGGGAGGGAAGAGACCCAGTACTTC. Translated, it gives CASLPDVGREETQYF. The rearrangement joins TRBV10-3 to TRBJ2-5; TRBD2 matches at 7 bases. J lost 3 bases, V lost 10 bases, and 14 bases had no gene match. CDR3 size: 15 residues. CDR1 and CDR2 (germline): ENHRY, SYGVKD.

This clonotype occurred a few times. The V gene is TRBV6-2 or TRBV6-3, the J gene TRBJ1-1; D is perhaps TRBD1 (6 bases). From germline, CDR1 is MNHEY and CDR2 SVGEGT. With 3 bases removed from V and 4 bases from J, the gap between germline ends came to 15 bases. This CDR3 has 15 residues. This CDR3 reads CASSYSPQGSTEAFF. The CDR3 DNA sequence: TGTGCCAGCAGTTATTCCCCTCAGGGGAGCACTGAAGCTTTCTTT.

There are a few counts of this clonotype. The CDR3 region is CASSLAGLSGTDTQYF. CDR3 DNA: TGTGCCAGCAGCTTAGCGGGACTCTCGGGGACAGATACGCAGTATTTT. The chain recombines TRBV7-6 with TRBJ2-3; D possibly corresponds to TRBD2 (6 bases). This CDR3 region has 16 residues. Germline V lookup: CDR1 SGHVS, CDR2 FNYEAQ. V dropped 0 bases and J dropped 3 bases, with 13 bases sitting between them.

The chain combines TRBV7-9 with TRBJ2-5, with D possibly being TRBD1 (5 bases). Germline-derived CDR1 and CDR2 are SEHNR and FQNEAQ (reference sequence). V was trimmed by 7 bases and J by 5 bases, leaving 11 bases between them. The CDR3 length is 12 residues. CDR3 protein: CASTGMSETQYF. CDR3 DNA: TGTGCCAGCACAGGGATGTCGGAGACCCAGTACTTC.

The gene calls are TRBV6-6 and TRBJ1-2; possible D gene TRBD1, 5 bases. This CDR3 spans 14 amino acids. V gave up 8 bases and J gave up 10 bases, with 23 bases separating them. Germline loops: CDR1 MNHNY, CDR2 SVGAGI (reference sequence). The CDR3 DNA follows: TGTGCCAGCGAACCTGGGCCAGGGATCCCATTCTACACCTTC. It is translated as CASEPGPGIPFYTF.

The V call is TRBV7-3, the J call TRBJ2-2, with 8 nucleotides matching TRBD1. This CDR3 has 14 residues. The V segment lost 5 bases and the J segment 7 bases; nucleotides outside the gene matches: 6. Germline loops: CDR1 SGHTA, CDR2 FQGTGA. CDR3: CASSPGTGIGELFF. The CDR3 nucleotides read TGTGCCAGCAGCCCCGGGACAGGCATCGGGGAGCTGTTTTTT.

The V and J genes are TRBV15 and TRBJ2-5, with TRBD2 matching over 8 bases. The DNA end favors TRBJ2-7, so the J call may be wrong. The germline CDR1 and CDR2 sequences are LNHNV and YYDKDF (reference sequence). This CDR3 region has 15 residues. CDR3 sequence reads: CATSRDLSGSYEQYF. CDR3 DNA: TGTGCCACCAGCAGAGATCTCAGCGGGAGCTACGAGCAGTACTTC.

This clonotype is a singleton in its sample. CDR3 bases: TGCGCCAGCAGCTCCCATGCAGGTATCAATGAGCAGTTCTTC. Protein: CASSSHAGINEQFF. The V gene is TRBV5-1, the J gene TRBJ2-1; D ambiguous. Germline V gene lookup returns CDR1 SGHRS and CDR2 YFSETQ. Trimming removed 3 bases at V and 6 bases at J, with 13 bases between. CDR3 length: 14 residues.

This sequence joins TRBV7-9 and TRBJ1-2; 7 nucleotides agree with TRBD1. Germline CDR1 reads SEHNR; CDR2 reads FQNEAQ (reference sequence). The V and J ends lost 6 bases and 4 bases, in that order; junction bases with no gene match: 8. The CDR3 is made up of 14 amino acids. The CDR3 region is CASRQYRGGYGYTF. The CDR3 region has the DNA TGTGCCAGCAGACAGTACAGGGGTGGCTATGGCTACACCTTC.

This clonotype was observed a single time. The chain has TRBV5-6 and TRBJ2-1; D is uncertain. With 3 bases removed from V and 4 bases from J, the gap between germline ends came to 17 bases. The CDR3 extends over 16 amino acids. Germline V gene sequence: CDR1 SGHDT, CDR2 YYEEEE. The CDR3 protein is CASSSRWLPDYNEQFF. The DNA of the CDR3 is TGTGCCAGCAGCTCTCGATGGCTACCGGATTACAATGAGCAGTTCTTC.

The genes are TRBV7-2 and TRBJ1-1; D gene ambiguous. The CDR3 is 15 residues long. V lost 4 bases and J lost 0, with 12 bases in between. The germline V gene encodes CDR1 SGHTA and CDR2 FQGNSA. CDR3 sequence reads: CASSSWVDMNTEAFF. The CDR3 DNA reads as TGTGCCAGCAGCTCCTGGGTAGACATGAACACTGAAGCTTTCTTT.

This clonotype was counted a few times. The rearrangement joins TRBV5-1 to TRBJ2-3; D not resolved. Germline values: CDR1 SGHRS, CDR2 YFSETQ. The CDR3 spans 15 residues. Trimming took off 1 base at V and 1 base at J, with 10 bases between the two ends. The CDR3 reads CASSLTQPRTDTQYF. Written as DNA, the CDR3 is TGCGCCAGCAGCTTGACGCAGCCACGCACAGATACGCAGTATTTT. Full variable domain (remainder filled in from reference TRBV5-1 and TRBJ2-3): KAGVTQTPRYLIKTRGQQVTLSCSPISGHRSVSWYQQTPGQGLQFLFEYFSETQRNKGNFPGRFSGRQFSNSRSEMNVSTLELGDSALYLCASSLTQPRTDTQYFGPGTRLTVL.

The chain links TRBV11-2 to TRBJ1-1; TRBD1 might be the D (5 bases). V was shortened by 4 bases and J by 8 bases, with 14 bases between the two germline ends. This CDR3 spans 13 amino acids. Germline loops: CDR1 SGHAT, CDR2 FQNNGV. The CDR3 bases are TGTGCCAGCAGCTCAATACGGAGGGGAGAAGCTTTCTTT. It is translated as CASSSIRRGEAFF.

V usage is TRBV20-1 and J usage is TRBJ1-5, with TRBD1 matching over 9 bases. This CDR3 comprises 14 residues. Germline CDR1 reads DFQATT; CDR2 reads SNEGSKA (reference sequence). V lost 6 bases and J lost 2; bases outside the gene matches: 5. CDR3: CSAPDRGGNQPQHF. The CDR3, as DNA: TGCAGTGCCCCGGACAGGGGCGGCAATCAGCCCCAGCATTTT.

This clonotype was picked up a small number of times. The rearrangement joins TRBV20-1 to TRBJ2-5; a possible D gene is TRBD2 (7 bases). This CDR3 comprises 12 residues. CDR1 DFQATT and CDR2 SNEGSKA come from the germline V gene (reference sequence). The CDR3 DNA reads as TGCAGCGGGGGGCTAGCCTCGGAGACCCAGTACTTC. As protein: CSGGLASETQYF.

This clonotype was counted a few times. V is TRBV7-9 and J is TRBJ2-1, with D maybe TRBD2 (5 bases). Between the trimmed V and J ends, which lost 4 bases and 7 bases, there was a span of 5 bases. Germline CDR1 is SEHNR and CDR2 is FQNEAQ (reference sequence). There are 11 residues in the CDR3. CDR3 sequence: CASSWRNEQFF. DNA for the CDR3: TGTGCCAGCAGCTGGAGGAATGAGCAGTTCTTC.

This clonotype was recorded many times. The chain is built from TRBV28 and TRBJ2-5; TRBD2 agrees at 11 bases. Germline CDR1 is MDHEN and CDR2 is SYDVKM. Losses at the gene ends were 2 bases for V and 1 base for J; bases not matched to a gene: 0. The CDR3 length is 15 residues. In DNA form, the CDR3 reads TGTGCCAGCAGTTTACTAGCGGGAGGCCAAGAGACCCAGTACTTC. Its protein is CASSLLAGGQETQYF. The full variable domain, in which reference TRBV28 and TRBJ2-5 provide the parts outside the CDR3, is DVKVTQSSRYLVKRTGEKVFLECVQDMDHENMFWYRQDPGLGLRLIYFSYDVKMKEKGDIPEGYSVSREKKERFSLILESASTNQTSMYLCASSLLAGGQETQYFGPGTRLLVL.

The genes are TRBV13 and TRBJ2-7; a weak D match, TRBD1 (6 bases). Germline CDR1 reads PRHDT; CDR2 reads FYEKMQ (reference sequence). Trimming left V 3 bases short and J 11 bases short, with 14 bases between. The CDR3 length is 12 residues. This CDR3 is CASSFGTTREYF. CDR3 DNA: TGTGCCAGCAGCTTTGGGACAACGCGGGAGTACTTC.

The chain couples TRBV5-1 to TRBJ2-1; no firm D call. Trimming stripped 2 bases from V and 8 bases from J, with 8 bases between. Germline V gives CDR1 SGHRS, CDR2 YFSETQ. This CDR3 contains 12 residues. Here the CDR3 DNA reads TGCGCCAGCAGCTTAGGGTACCATGAGCAGTTCTTC. Its translation is CASSLGYHEQFF.

This clonotype has just a few counts. The chain combines TRBV29-1 with TRBJ2-5, with 8 bases identical to TRBD1. Germline loops: CDR1 SQVTM, CDR2 ANQGSEA. The CDR3 has 12 residues. CDR3 sequence (DNA): TGCAGTGTCGGGACAGGAGCCTACGTGCAGTACTTC. Residues: CSVGTGAYVQYF.